This section outlines one T cell receptor (beta chain) sequence together with its context. The antigen remains unidentified. The germline V gene encodes CDR1 MNHNS and CDR2 SASEGT. The V gene lost 0 bases and the J gene lost 9 bases, with 18 bases spanning the gap. This CDR3 is built from 16 residues. The data were taken from a study of cytomegalovirus exposure and HLA in healthy donors. Across the study: A previous analysis identified around 120 million unique TCR beta sequences derived from around 180 million T cells. General study points: Most TCR sequences were seen very rarely across donors, but some public TCRs occurred in many.

Vbeta (60) and Jbeta (13) primers were used in the PCR. Sequenced by immunoSEQ multiplex PCR; TCRdb stores in-frame clones only, minus some. The top ten hold roughly 1.5% of the sample, which has around 190,000 clones, around 79% seen once. V usage is TRBV6-1 and J usage is TRBJ2-1, with D possibly being TRBD2 (6 bases). The TCR was taken from a woman aged 50 to 60 in good health and CMV-seronegative. Sequences were obtained from PBMCs. CDR3 sequence reads: CASSEARRGSPGEQFF. The CDR3 bases are TGTGCCAGCAGTGAAGCAAGGAGGGGATCTCCTGGTGAGCAGTTCTTC.